The 13 T cell receptor beta chains reported below all come from one sample, sequenced in a study of CD8 T cells in Susac syndrome (dated by TCRdb to about 2019). Library method: the immunoSEQ multiplex PCR assay. RNA was extracted with the RNeasy kit and roughly 0.45 to 1 ug was reverse transcribed using random hexamers. The raw public data were reprocessed by TCRdb itself: fastp quality trimming at Q25, MiXCR clonotype calling, in-frame beta chains only. Merged by CDR3 protein, the rows form single entries marked with the most common genes and DNA. The sample profile shows 170,000 or so distinct CDR3 sequences; about 96% of them were found once. The ten most abundant clones make up around 0.13% of the sample. What was sequenced was CD4+ T cells from PBMCs. These receptors all come from a human donor with Susac syndrome.

The chain recombines TRBV29-1 with TRBJ1-2; D gene uncertain. The germline V gene encodes CDR1 SQVTM and CDR2 ANQGSEA. The CDR3 extends over 11 amino acids. Trimming cost V 4 bases and J 4 bases, with 7 bases left between them. CDR3 amino acids: CSVASLYGYTF. The CDR3 region has the DNA TGCAGCGTTGCTTCCCTCTATGGCTACACCTTC.

V is TRBV2 and J is TRBJ2-4; 7 bases align to TRBD2. The J segment lost 5 bases and the V segment lost 1 base, leaving 8 bases of the junction unmatched. This CDR3 is built from 16 residues. CDR1 is SNHLY, CDR2 FYNNEI, per germline. Here the CDR3 DNA reads TGTGCCAGCAGTGAAGGTGGGAAGCGGGGAGAAAACATTCAGTACTTC. Protein sequence: CASSEGGKRGENIQYF.

The chain carries TRBV29-1 and TRBJ2-5, with TRBD1 matching 10 bases. Trimming at V came to 6 bases and at J to 5 bases, leaving 6 bases not matched to a gene. The CDR3 contains 13 residues. Germline V gene sequence: CDR1 SQVTM, CDR2 ANQGSEA. The CDR3 DNA is TGCAGCGTGACAGGGGGCTCTCGGGAGACCCAGTACTTC. Its protein is CSVTGGSRETQYF.

V is TRBV29-1 and J is TRBJ2-5, with 10 bases fitting TRBD1. Germline lookup yields CDR1 SQVTM and CDR2 ANQGSEA. The trim removed 4 bases at V and 5 bases at J, leaving 7 bases unmatched. The CDR3 consists of 14 residues. CDR3 loop: CSVGQGAIWETQYF. For the CDR3, the DNA is TGCAGCGTTGGACAGGGGGCGATTTGGGAGACCCAGTACTTC. The full variable domain, with the rest looked up from reference TRBV29-1 and TRBJ2-5, is SAVISQKPSRDICQRGTSLTIQCQVDSQVTMMFWYRQQPGQSLTLIATANQGSEATYESGFVIDKFPISRPNLTFSTLTVSNMSPEDSSIYLCSVGQGAIWETQYFGPGTRLLVL.

The J gene is TRBJ1-2, the V gene TRBV27, with D unresolved. The germline gives CDR1 MNHEY, CDR2 SMNVEV (reference sequence). This CDR3 contains 13 residues. V was clipped by 3 bases and J by 2 bases, with 7 bases between them. The CDR3 is CASSFTQNYGYTF. CDR3 nucleotide sequence: TGTGCCAGCAGTTTCACACAGAACTATGGCTACACCTTC.

The V call is TRBV20-1, the J call TRBJ2-5; D unclear. The V gene lost 0 bases and the J gene lost 1 base, with 3 bases spanning the gap. The length of the CDR3 is 12 residues. The germline V gene encodes CDR1 DFQATT and CDR2 SNEGSKA (reference sequence). This CDR3 reads CSARDFQETQYF. In DNA form, the CDR3 reads TGCAGTGCTAGAGACTTCCAAGAGACCCAGTACTTC.

The chain recombines TRBV20-1 with TRBJ1-6; D is undetermined. V was cut by 1 base and J by 6 bases, with 13 bases left in between. Germline V gene lookup returns CDR1 DFQATT and CDR2 SNEGSKA (reference sequence). The CDR3 covers 15 residues. The CDR3 protein is CSARGSSGINSPLHF. For the CDR3, the DNA is TGCAGTGCTAGAGGATCCAGTGGTATTAATTCACCCCTCCACTTT.

This clonotype has a single count. This sequence joins TRBV11-2 and TRBJ2-1, with 9 bases identical to TRBD2. V gave up 6 bases and J gave up 10 bases; unmatched junction bases: 10. Germline V gives CDR1 SGHAT, CDR2 FQNNGV. The CDR3 covers 14 residues. The CDR3 loop is CASSHSGSRLEQFF. The CDR3 DNA reads as TGTGCCAGCAGTCATAGCGGGAGCCGCCTGGAGCAGTTCTTC. The full variable domain, completed using reference TRBV11-2 and TRBJ2-1, is EAGVAQSPRYKIIEKRQSVAFWCNPISGHATLYWYQQILGQGPKLLIQFQNNGVVDDSQLPKDRFSAERLKGVDSTLKIQPAKLEDSAVYLCASSHSGSRLEQFFGPGTRLTVL.

The rearrangement links TRBV5-4 to TRBJ1-1; no definite D call. The CDR3 is 15 amino acids. With 6 bases removed from V and 3 bases from J, the gap between germline ends came to 18 bases. Germline-derived CDR1 and CDR2 are SGHNT and YYREEE (reference sequence). The CDR3 is CASTRFLGSYTEAFF. DNA of the CDR3: TGTGCCAGCACCCGATTTTTGGGCTCATACACTGAAGCTTTCTTT.

The chain joins TRBV29-1 to TRBJ2-2; no reliable D call. This CDR3 is built from 13 residues. Germline V gene sequence: CDR1 SQVTM, CDR2 ANQGSEA. Trimming shortened V by 4 bases and J by 3 bases, and 9 bases separated the two germline ends. The CDR3, as DNA: TGCAGCGTTGGTGACTCGTACACCGGGGAGCTGTTTTTT. It encodes CSVGDSYTGELFF.

This sequence joins TRBV6-5 and TRBJ1-2; 9 bases align to TRBD1. CDR3 length: 14 residues. After removal of 5 bases from V and 0 bases from J, the junction contained 1 base not matched to a gene. The germline CDR1 and CDR2 sequences are MNHEY and SVGAGI. CDR3 nucleotide sequence: TGTGCCAGCAGTGGACAGGGGTCTAACTATGGCTACACCTTC. It translates to CASSGQGSNYGYTF.

The J gene is TRBJ2-5, the V gene TRBV28; D not resolved. Germline V CDR1 and CDR2: MDHEN, SYDVKM. The V end lost 8 bases, the J end lost 4 bases, and 8 bases lay between the germline ends. The CDR3 consists of 11 residues. The CDR3 DNA reads TGTGCCAGCGGGGTTATAGAGACCCAGTACTTC. It encodes CASGVIETQYF. Complete variable domain (other parts from reference TRBV28 and TRBJ2-5): DVKVTQSSRYLVKRTGEKVFLECVQDMDHENMFWYRQDPGLGLRLIYFSYDVKMKEKGDIPEGYSVSREKKERFSLILESASTNQTSMYLCASGVIETQYFGPGTRLLVL.

This chain links TRBV9 with TRBJ1-6; D remains ambiguous. The V and J ends lost 1 base and 8 bases respectively, with 7 bases between them. Germline assignment: CDR1 SGDLS and CDR2 YYNGEE. This CDR3 has 13 residues. CDR3: CASSVTSDSPLHF. The CDR3 nucleotides are TGTGCCAGCAGCGTAACATCCGATTCACCCCTCCACTTT.